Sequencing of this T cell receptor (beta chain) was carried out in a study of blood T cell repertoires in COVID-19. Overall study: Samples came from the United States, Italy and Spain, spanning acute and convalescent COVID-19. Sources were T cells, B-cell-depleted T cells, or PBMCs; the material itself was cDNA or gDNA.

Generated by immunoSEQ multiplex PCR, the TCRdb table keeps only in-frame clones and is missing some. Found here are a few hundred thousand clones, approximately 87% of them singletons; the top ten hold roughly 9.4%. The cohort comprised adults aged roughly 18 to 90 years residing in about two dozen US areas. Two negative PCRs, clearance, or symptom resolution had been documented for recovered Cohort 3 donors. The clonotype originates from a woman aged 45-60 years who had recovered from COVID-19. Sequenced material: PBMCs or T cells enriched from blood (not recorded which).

CDR3 nucleotides: TGTGCCAGCAGTCTTCCGGGACAGGAGATTACCGGGGAGCTGTTTTTT. Translation: CASSLPGQEITGELFF. The chain combines TRBV28 with TRBJ2-2; 8 bases align to TRBD1. Germline assignment: CDR1 MDHEN and CDR2 SYDVKM. The CDR3 covers 16 residues. J gave up 5 bases and V 5 bases, and 10 bases lay outside the gene matches.